A single sample gave rise to the 20 T cell receptor beta chains below, sequenced in a study of blood T cell repertoires in COVID-19. Assay: immunoSEQ multiplex PCR; the TCRdb copy retains only in-frame clones and omits some. The repertoire has 300,000 or so clones, roughly 87% of them found once; the top ten carry roughly 1%. Sequenced sample: PBMCs or T cells enriched from blood (not recorded which). Every receptor here comes from a woman in her twenties or thirties who had recovered from COVID-19.

This chain joins TRBV7-2 and TRBJ2-7; weak D call: TRBD2 (6 bases). The CDR3 is 15 residues long. Looked up from germline, CDR1 is SGHTA and CDR2 is FQGNSA. V dropped 1 base and J dropped 2 bases, with 12 bases sitting between them. The CDR3: CASSLVRAGAYEQYF. CDR3 in DNA: TGTGCCAGCAGCTTAGTTCGAGCGGGCGCCTACGAGCAGTACTTC.

The genes are TRBV10-3 and TRBJ1-1; D is unclear. Trimming took 3 bases from V and 2 from J, leaving 10 bases between them. Germline V gene lookup returns CDR1 ENHRY and CDR2 SYGVKD. The CDR3 sequence is 14 residues long. The CDR3 nucleotides read TGTGCCATCAGTGAAGGAGGAGATAACACTGAAGCTTTCTTT. It is translated as CAISEGGDNTEAFF.

The chain recombines TRBV6-5 with TRBJ2-5; 7 bases are shared with TRBD1. J lost 12 bases, V lost 9 bases, and 10 bases had no gene match. Per germline, CDR1 MNHEY and CDR2 SVGAGI. CDR3 size: 11 residues. CDR3 region: CASQTGVVEYF. The CDR3 DNA is TGTGCCAGTCAAACAGGGGTGGTCGAGTACTTC.

The chain combines TRBV27 with TRBJ2-2, with 7 bases lining up with TRBD1. Germline loops: CDR1 MNHEY, CDR2 SMNVEV (reference sequence). The junction had 4 bases not matched to a gene; V was cut back by 7 bases and J by 2 bases. There are 14 residues in the CDR3. The CDR3 spells CASKGTENTGELFF. CDR3 bases: TGTGCCAGCAAGGGGACAGAAAACACCGGGGAGCTGTTTTTT.

The V call is TRBV6-5, the J call TRBJ1-2; the D is unclear. V was shortened by 7 bases and J by 12 bases, with 18 bases between the two germline ends. The CDR3 runs 12 residues. Per the germline V gene, CDR1 is MNHEY and CDR2 is SVGAGI. The CDR3 DNA follows: TGTGCCAGCACCTCCCGGGGTGGAGTTGACACCTTC. It is translated as CASTSRGGVDTF.

This chain links TRBV28 with TRBJ2-5, with D maybe TRBD2 (5 bases). The V end lost 7 bases, the J end lost 6 bases, and 15 bases lay between the germline ends. The germline CDR1 and CDR2 sequences are MDHEN and SYDVKM. There are 13 residues in the CDR3. The CDR3 DNA follows: TGTGCCAGCACACTAGGTCAAAGGCAGACCCAGTACTTC. Protein product: CASTLGQRQTQYF. The whole variable domain, remainder taken from reference TRBV28 and TRBJ2-5, is DVKVTQSSRYLVKRTGEKVFLECVQDMDHENMFWYRQDPGLGLRLIYFSYDVKMKEKGDIPEGYSVSREKKERFSLILESASTNQTSMYLCASTLGQRQTQYFGPGTRLLVL.

V and J are TRBV23-1 and TRBJ2-7, with D perhaps TRBD2 (6 bases). TRBV23-1 is classed as an ORF, of uncertain function. Trimming cost V 5 bases and J 1 base, with 12 bases left between them. The CDR3 consists of 14 residues. The CDR3 spells CASSAGRYSYEQYF. The CDR3 DNA reads TGCGCCAGCAGTGCGGGACGGTATTCCTACGAGCAGTACTTC.

The chain employs TRBV3-1 (or the pseudogene TRBV3-2) and TRBJ2-7; D gene uncertain. From germline, CDR1 is LGHDT and CDR2 YNNKEL (reference sequence). The CDR3 totals 14 residues. The V end was cut by 3 bases, the J end by 2 bases, with 11 bases between. The CDR3 nucleotides read TGTGCCAGCAGCCACCCAGGCCGTACCTACGAGCAGTACTTC. Protein product: CASSHPGRTYEQYF.

The V call is TRBV5-6, the J call TRBJ1-2, with D uncertain. The V gene lost 0 bases and the J gene lost 3 bases, with 9 bases spanning the gap. Germline V gives CDR1 SGHDT, CDR2 YYEEEE. CDR3 length equals 14 residues. CDR3 bases: TGTGCCAGCAGCTTGGAACGGAGTTACTATGGCTACACCTTC. It translates to CASSLERSYYGYTF.

The chain recombines TRBV20-1 with TRBJ2-5, with D perhaps TRBD2 (5 bases). This CDR3 is 13 amino acids long. CDR1 is DFQATT and CDR2 is SNEGSKA in the germline V gene (reference sequence). V dropped 3 bases and J dropped 1 base, with 9 bases sitting between them. The CDR3 loop is CSASRLAQETQYF. CDR3 bases: TGCAGTGCTAGTAGGCTAGCCCAAGAGACCCAGTACTTC.

The genes are TRBV15 and TRBJ2-5; no definite D call. The CDR3 spans 13 residues. Germline CDR1 is LNHNV and CDR2 is YYDKDF (reference sequence). Trimming pared 1 base from V and 3 bases from J, leaving 6 bases between. The CDR3 loop is CATSRVGEETQYF. In DNA form, the CDR3 reads TGTGCCACCAGCAGAGTCGGTGAAGAGACCCAGTACTTC.

The chain uses TRBV4-3 and TRBJ2-2, with 10 bases aligning to TRBD2. This CDR3 is 17 amino acids long. Per the germline V gene, CDR1 is LGHNA and CDR2 is YSLEER. The ends lost 4 bases at V and 5 bases at J; junction bases unmatched: 10. The DNA of the CDR3 is TGCGCCAGCAGCCCGAAACCAAATAGCGGGGGGACCGGGGAGCTGTTTTTT. It codes for CASSPKPNSGGTGELFF.

This clone came up a few times. J is TRBJ1-6 and V is TRBV2; unclear D gene. V was shortened by 2 bases and J by 9 bases, with 17 bases between the two germline ends. Looked up from germline, CDR1 is SNHLY and CDR2 is FYNNEI. The CDR3 is 16 residues long. CDR3 bases: TGTGCCAGCAGTGAAAGTTCCGGGATACCTGGTTCACCCCTCCACTTT. As protein: CASSESSGIPGSPLHF.

The chain has TRBV7-9 and TRBJ2-6, with 12 nucleotides matching TRBD1. V lost 5 bases to trimming and J lost 4 bases; unmatched junction nucleotides: 6. The CDR3 length is 17 residues. CDR1 is SEHNR, CDR2 FQNEAQ, per germline (reference sequence). Written as DNA, the CDR3 is TGTGCCAGCAGCACCGGGACAGGGGGCTCCGGGGCCAACGTCCTGACTTTC. It translates to CASSTGTGGSGANVLTF.

The chain is built from TRBV5-4 and TRBJ1-2, with a possible D match to TRBD1 (6 bases). Germline CDR1 SGHNT, CDR2 YYREEE (reference sequence). The CDR3 totals 17 residues. V was shortened by 3 bases and J by 0 bases, with 18 bases between the two germline ends. The CDR3, as DNA: TGTGCCAGCAGCTGGGGTGACAGGCTCGGCGCTAACTATGGCTACACCTTC. Protein: CASSWGDRLGANYGYTF.

V and J are TRBV21-1 and TRBJ2-1; no check of the table's D call, TRBD1, against the DNA was made. TRBV21-1 represents a pseudogene. The CDR3 sequence is 15 residues long. As DNA, the CDR3 is TGTGCCAGCAGTCGGGACAGGGGGGTCCCCACTGAGCAGTTCTTC. It is translated as CASSRDRGVPTEQFF.

The chain carries TRBV2 and TRBJ1-6, with 7 bases aligning to TRBD1. Germline V gene lookup returns CDR1 SNHLY and CDR2 FYNNEI. The CDR3 spans 13 residues. Trimming removed 9 bases from V and 9 bases from J; junction bases left unmatched: 8. CDR3 sequence: CASTGANGSPLHF. CDR3 in DNA: TGTGCCAGTACAGGGGCGAACGGTTCACCCCTCCACTTT. Full variable domain (missing parts from reference TRBV2 and TRBJ1-6): EPEVTQTPSHQVTQMGQEVILRCVPISNHLYFYWYRQILGQKVEFLVSFYNNEISEKSEIFDDQFSVERPDGSNFTLKIRSTKLEDSAMYFCASTGANGSPLHFGNGTRLTVT.

V is TRBV5-1 and J is TRBJ1-5; weak D call: TRBD1 (6 bases). CDR1 and CDR2 (germline): SGHRS, YFSETQ. Trimming took 10 bases from V and 7 from J, leaving 18 bases between them. CDR3 size: 13 residues. The CDR3 DNA is TGCGCCTCCAGTCAGGGGACGGGCCAGCCCCAGCATTTT. This translates into CASSQGTGQPQHF.

The chain recombines TRBV28 with TRBJ2-7, with D tentatively TRBD2 (7 bases). The germline CDR1 and CDR2 sequences are MDHEN and SYDVKM. The CDR3 has 15 residues. With 2 bases removed from V and 4 bases from J, the gap between germline ends came to 15 bases. Here the CDR3 reads CASSLLRGGPYEQYF. DNA of the CDR3: TGTGCCAGCAGTTTACTGAGGGGGGGACCTTACGAGCAGTACTTC. Supplemented by reference TRBV28 and TRBJ2-7, the full variable domain reads DVKVTQSSRYLVKRTGEKVFLECVQDMDHENMFWYRQDPGLGLRLIYFSYDVKMKEKGDIPEGYSVSREKKERFSLILESASTNQTSMYLCASSLLRGGPYEQYFGPGTRLTVT.

The table lists this clone with a count of one. The chain couples TRBV5-4 to TRBJ2-5; TRBD1 matches 11 bases. The CDR3 is 17 residues long. Germline V gene sequence: CDR1 SGHNT, CDR2 YYREEE (reference sequence). With 0 bases clipped from V and 7 bases from J, the junction kept 11 bases outside the gene matches. DNA for the CDR3: TGTGCCAGCAGCTTGGGATCGTCGGGACAGGGGGTAGCGACCCAGTACTTC. Protein sequence: CASSLGSSGQGVATQYF.